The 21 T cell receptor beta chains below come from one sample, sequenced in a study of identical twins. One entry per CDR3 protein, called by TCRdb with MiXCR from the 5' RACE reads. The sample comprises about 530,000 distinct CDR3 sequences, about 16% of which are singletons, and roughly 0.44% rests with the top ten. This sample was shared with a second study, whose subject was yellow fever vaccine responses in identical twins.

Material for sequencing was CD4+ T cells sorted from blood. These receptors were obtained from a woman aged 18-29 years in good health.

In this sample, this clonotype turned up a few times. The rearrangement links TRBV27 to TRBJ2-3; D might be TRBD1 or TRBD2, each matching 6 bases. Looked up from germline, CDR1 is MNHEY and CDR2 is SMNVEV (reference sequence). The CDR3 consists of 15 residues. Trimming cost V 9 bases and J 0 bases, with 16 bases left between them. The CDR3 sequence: CASALRGASTDTQYF. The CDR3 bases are TGTGCCAGTGCCTTAAGGGGGGCAAGCACAGATACGCAGTATTTT.

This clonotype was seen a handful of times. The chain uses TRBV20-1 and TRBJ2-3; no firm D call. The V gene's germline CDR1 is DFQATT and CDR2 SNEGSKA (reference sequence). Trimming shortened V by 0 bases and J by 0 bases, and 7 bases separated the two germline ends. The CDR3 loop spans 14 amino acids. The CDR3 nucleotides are TGCAGTGCTAGAGATCCAAGAAGCACAGATACGCAGTATTTT. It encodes CSARDPRSTDTQYF.

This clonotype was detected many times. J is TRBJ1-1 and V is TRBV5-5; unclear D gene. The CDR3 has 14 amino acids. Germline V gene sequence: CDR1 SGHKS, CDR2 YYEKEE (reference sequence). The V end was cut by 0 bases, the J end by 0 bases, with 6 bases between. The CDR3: CASSLGWVNTEAFF. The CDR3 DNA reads TGTGCCAGCAGCTTGGGGTGGGTGAACACTGAAGCTTTCTTT.

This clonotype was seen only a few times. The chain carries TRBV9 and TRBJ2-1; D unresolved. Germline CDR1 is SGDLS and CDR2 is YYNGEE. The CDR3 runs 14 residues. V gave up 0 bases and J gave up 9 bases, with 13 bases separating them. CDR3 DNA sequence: TGTGCCAGCAGCGTAGCCTTTATCCTGGGTGAGCAGTTCTTC. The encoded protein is CASSVAFILGEQFF.

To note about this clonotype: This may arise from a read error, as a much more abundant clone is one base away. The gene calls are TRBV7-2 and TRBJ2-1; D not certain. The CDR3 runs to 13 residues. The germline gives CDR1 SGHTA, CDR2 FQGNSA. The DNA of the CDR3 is TGTGCCAGCAGCTGGAGTACGTACAATAAGCAGTTCTTC. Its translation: CASSWSTYNKQFF.

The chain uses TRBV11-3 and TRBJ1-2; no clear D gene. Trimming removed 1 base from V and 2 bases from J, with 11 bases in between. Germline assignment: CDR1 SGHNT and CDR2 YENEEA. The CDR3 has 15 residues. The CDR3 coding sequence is TGTGCCAGCAGCTTAGTAGGAGGGTACAACTATGGCTACACCTTC. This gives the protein CASSLVGGYNYGYTF.

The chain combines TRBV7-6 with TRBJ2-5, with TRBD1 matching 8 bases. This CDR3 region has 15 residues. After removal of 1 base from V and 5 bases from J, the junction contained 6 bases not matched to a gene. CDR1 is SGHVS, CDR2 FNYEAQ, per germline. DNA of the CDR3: TGTGCCAGCAGCTTAGAGGCAGGGGGCTCGGAGACCCAGTACTTC. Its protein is CASSLEAGGSETQYF.

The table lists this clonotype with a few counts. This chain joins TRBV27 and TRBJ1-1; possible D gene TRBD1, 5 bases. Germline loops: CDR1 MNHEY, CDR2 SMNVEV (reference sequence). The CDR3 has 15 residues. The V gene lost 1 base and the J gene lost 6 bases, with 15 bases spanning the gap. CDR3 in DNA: TGTGCCAGCAGTTTATGGGGCAGGGTAGGGGCTGAAGCTTTCTTT. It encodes CASSLWGRVGAEAFF.

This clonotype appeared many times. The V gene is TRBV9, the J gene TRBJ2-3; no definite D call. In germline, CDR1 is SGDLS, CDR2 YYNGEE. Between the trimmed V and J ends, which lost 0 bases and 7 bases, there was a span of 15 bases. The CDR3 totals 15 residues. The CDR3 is CASSVGGTDVYTQYF. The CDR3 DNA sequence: TGTGCCAGCAGCGTAGGTGGAACGGACGTGTATACGCAGTATTTT.

CDR3 amino acids: CASSAGGLYTDTQYF. The CDR3 DNA follows: TGTGCCAGCAGCGCGGGGGGCCTTTACACAGATACGCAGTATTTT. The rearrangement links TRBV12-3 or TRBV12-4 to TRBJ2-3, with TRBD2 identical over 8 bases. CDR3 length equals 15 residues. V shed 6 bases, J shed 2 bases, and the junction held 7 bases outside the gene matches.

In nucleotides, the CDR3 is TGTGCCATCAGTGAGGGGCCCCACAATGGTGAAGCTTTCTTT. Its protein is CAISEGPHNGEAFF. The genes are TRBV10-3 and TRBJ1-1, with D uncertain. The CDR3 has 14 amino acids. V dropped 2 bases and J dropped 7 bases, with 14 bases sitting between them. Germline V CDR1 and CDR2: ENHRY, SYGVKD.

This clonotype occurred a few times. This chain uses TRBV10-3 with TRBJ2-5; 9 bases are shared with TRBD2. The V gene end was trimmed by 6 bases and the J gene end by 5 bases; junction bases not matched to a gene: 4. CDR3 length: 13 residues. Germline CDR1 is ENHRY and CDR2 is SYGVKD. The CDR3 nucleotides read TGTGCCATCAGAGGGACTAGCTTTGAGACCCAGTACTTC. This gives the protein CAIRGTSFETQYF.

In DNA, the CDR3 is TGTGCCAGCAGTTTCGGCCATTCCACAGATACGCAGTATTTT. Its translation: CASSFGHSTDTQYF. The chain joins TRBV12-3 or TRBV12-4 to TRBJ2-3; D unresolved. Trimming removed 3 bases from V and 2 bases from J, with 9 bases in between. CDR3 size: 14 residues.

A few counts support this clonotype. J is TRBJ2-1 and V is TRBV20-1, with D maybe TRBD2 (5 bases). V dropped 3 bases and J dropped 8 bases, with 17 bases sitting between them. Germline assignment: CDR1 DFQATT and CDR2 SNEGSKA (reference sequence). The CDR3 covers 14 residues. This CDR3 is CSARLVASSHEQFF. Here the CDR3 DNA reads TGCAGTGCTAGGTTGGTAGCGTCCTCTCATGAGCAGTTCTTC.

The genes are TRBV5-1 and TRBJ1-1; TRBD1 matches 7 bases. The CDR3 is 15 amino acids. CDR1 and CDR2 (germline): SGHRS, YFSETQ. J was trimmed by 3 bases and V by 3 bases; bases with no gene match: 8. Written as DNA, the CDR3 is TGCGCCAGCAGCTCCCACACAGGGGTGTACACTGAAGCTTTCTTT. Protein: CASSSHTGVYTEAFF.

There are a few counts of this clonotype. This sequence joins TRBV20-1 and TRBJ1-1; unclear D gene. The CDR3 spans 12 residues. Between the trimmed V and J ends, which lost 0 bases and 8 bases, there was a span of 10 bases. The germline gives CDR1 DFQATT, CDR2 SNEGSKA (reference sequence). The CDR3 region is CSAREVAVEAFF. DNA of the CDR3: TGCAGTGCTAGAGAGGTTGCAGTCGAAGCTTTCTTT.

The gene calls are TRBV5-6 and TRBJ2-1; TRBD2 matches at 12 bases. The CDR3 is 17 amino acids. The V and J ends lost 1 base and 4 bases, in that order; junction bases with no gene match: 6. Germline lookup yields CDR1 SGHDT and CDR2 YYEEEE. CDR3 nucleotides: TGTGCCAGCAGCTTGATGGATGGGACTAGCGGGTACAATGAGCAGTTCTTC. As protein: CASSLMDGTSGYNEQFF. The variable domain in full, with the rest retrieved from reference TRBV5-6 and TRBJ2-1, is DAGVTQSPTHLIKTRGQQVTLRCSPKSGHDTVSWYQQALGQGPQFIFQYYEEEERQRGNFPDRFSGHQFPNYSSELNVNALLLGDSALYLCASSLMDGTSGYNEQFFGPGTRLTVL.

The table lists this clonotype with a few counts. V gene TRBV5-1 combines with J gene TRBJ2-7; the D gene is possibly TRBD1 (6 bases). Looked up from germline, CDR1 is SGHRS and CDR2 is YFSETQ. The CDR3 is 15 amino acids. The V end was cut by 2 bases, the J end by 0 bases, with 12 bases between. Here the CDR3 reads CASSLSQGASYEQYF. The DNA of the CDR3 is TGCGCCAGCAGCTTATCACAGGGCGCCTCCTACGAGCAGTACTTC.

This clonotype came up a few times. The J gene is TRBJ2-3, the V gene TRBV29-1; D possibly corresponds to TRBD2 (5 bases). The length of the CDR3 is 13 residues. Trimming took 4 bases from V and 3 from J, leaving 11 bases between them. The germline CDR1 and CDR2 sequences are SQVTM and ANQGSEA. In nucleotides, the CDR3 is TGCAGCGTTGGGAGGAAGGCGACAGATACGCAGTATTTT. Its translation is CSVGRKATDTQYF.

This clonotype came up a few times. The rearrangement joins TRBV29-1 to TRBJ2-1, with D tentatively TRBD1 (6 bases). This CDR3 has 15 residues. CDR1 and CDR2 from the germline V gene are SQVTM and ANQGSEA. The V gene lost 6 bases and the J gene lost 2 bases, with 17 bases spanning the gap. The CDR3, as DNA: TGCAGCGTGACAGGACAAAAAAGTGCCTACAATGAGCAGTTCTTC. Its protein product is CSVTGQKSAYNEQFF.

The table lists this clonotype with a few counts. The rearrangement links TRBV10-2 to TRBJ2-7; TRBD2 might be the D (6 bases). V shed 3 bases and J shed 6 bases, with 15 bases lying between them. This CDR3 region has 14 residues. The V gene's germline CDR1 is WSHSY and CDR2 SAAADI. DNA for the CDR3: TGCGCCAGCAGTGAATTGGGGGGATCGACCGAGCAGTACTTC. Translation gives CASSELGGSTEQYF.